What follows describes a single T cell receptor (beta chain). The record originates from a study of blood T cell repertoires in COVID-19. Looking at the study overall: Spain, Italy and the United States supplied samples that represented acute and convalescent COVID-19. The cDNA or gDNA used as material had been derived from T cells, B-cell-depleted T cells, or PBMCs.

Trimming removed 3 bases from V and 3 bases from J; junction bases left unmatched: 3. The CDR3 runs 13 residues. The germline V gene has CDR1 DFQATT and CDR2 SNEGSKA (reference sequence). As processed by the authors: Amplification from reference gene primers served as the basis for estimated nucleated cell counts. The protocol was immunoSEQ multiplex PCR, while the TCRdb copy is restricted to in-frame clones and leaves out a portion. The V and J calls and clone size were taken over from that table, and D and trimming were inferred from the DNA. The sample has about 210,000 clones, around 85% seen once.

Sequenced: peripheral blood. This TCR came from an older woman with acute or convalescent COVID-19. This sequence joins TRBV20-1 and TRBJ2-5; 8 positions match TRBD1. The CDR3 region has the DNA TGCAGTGCTAGTAAGGACAGGGAAGAGACCCAGTACTTC. Translation: CSASKDREETQYF.